The clone carrying this T cell receptor (beta chain) has a handful of counts. The sample belongs to a study of blood T cell repertoires in COVID-19. Study information: COVID-19 samples, acute and convalescent, were from the United States, Italy and Spain. From T cells, B-cell-depleted T cells, or PBMCs came the material, which was cDNA or gDNA.

In the original workflow: Nucleated cell counts were estimated from reference gene primer amplification. The data were produced by immunoSEQ multiplex PCR, yet TCRdb's version contains in-frame clones alone and is incomplete. V and J calls and clone size come straight from that table; D and trimming were deduced from the DNA. This repertoire shows about 260,000 clones, around 89% found once; its top ten account for approximately 4%. Donors were grouped by their self-reported clinical history. Germline V CDR1 and CDR2: MNHEY, SMNVEV (reference sequence). The V and J ends lost 6 bases and 3 bases respectively, with 12 bases between them. The CDR3 covers 13 residues.

This clonotype was obtained from a woman between 25 and 40 years old with acute COVID-19. Sequencing input: PBMCs or T cells enriched from blood (not recorded which). V is TRBV27 and J is TRBJ2-7, with D perhaps matching TRBD2 (5 bases). The CDR3 DNA reads TGTGCCAGCAGGCGAGCGGATATCTACGAGCAGTACTTC. It specifies CASRRADIYEQYF.